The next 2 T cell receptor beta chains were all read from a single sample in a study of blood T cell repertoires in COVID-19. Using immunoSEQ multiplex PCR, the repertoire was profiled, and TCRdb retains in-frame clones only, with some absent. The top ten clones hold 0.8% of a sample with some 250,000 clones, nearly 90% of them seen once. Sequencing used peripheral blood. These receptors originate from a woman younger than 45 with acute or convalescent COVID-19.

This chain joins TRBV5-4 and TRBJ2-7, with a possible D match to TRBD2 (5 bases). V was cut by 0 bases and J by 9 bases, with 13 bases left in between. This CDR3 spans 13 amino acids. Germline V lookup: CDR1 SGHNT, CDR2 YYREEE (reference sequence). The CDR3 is CASSLATGMGQYF. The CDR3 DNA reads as TGTGCCAGCAGCTTGGCCACGGGGATGGGGCAGTACTTC.

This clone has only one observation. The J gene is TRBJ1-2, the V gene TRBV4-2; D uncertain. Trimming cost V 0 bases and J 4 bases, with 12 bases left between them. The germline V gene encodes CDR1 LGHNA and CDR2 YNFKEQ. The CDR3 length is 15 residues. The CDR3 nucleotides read TGTGCCAGCAGCCAAGATCGCCAGTCAGGCTATGGCTACACCTTC. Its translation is CASSQDRQSGYGYTF.